These 20 T cell receptor beta chains came from one sample sequenced in a study of shared clonotypes between healthy human individuals. The repertoire was sequenced with immunoSEQ multiplex PCR; TCRdb's copy has only in-frame clones and lacks some. The profile covers about 2.1 million clones, with 85% to 95% appearing a single time and about 1.8% taken by the ten largest. CD45RO-negative CD8 cells positively selected for CCR7 made up the naive population, which excluded terminally differentiated effector memory CD45RA+ cells. Sequenced input: naive CD8+ T cells from PBMCs. These receptors were taken from a young man in good health. Some clones in this sample may be carry-over from other donors' samples.

V is TRBV30 and J is TRBJ2-1, with D perhaps TRBD2 (5 bases). CDR3 length: 19 residues. Per the germline V gene, CDR1 is GTSNPN and CDR2 is SVGIG (reference sequence). V was cut by 1 base and J by 4 bases, with 26 bases left in between. The CDR3 bases are TGTGCCTGGAGTGAAGAGGGCCTTCAGAGGGTTAGGGTTTACAATGAGCAGTTCTTC. This translates into CAWSEEGLQRVRVYNEQFF.

The gene calls are TRBV7-8 and TRBJ1-5, with D tentatively TRBD1 (5 bases). There are 15 residues in the CDR3. Germline V gene data show CDR1 as SGHVS and CDR2 as FQNEAQ. The V and J ends lost 5 bases and 1 base respectively, with 12 bases between them. The CDR3 is CASSPRGASNQPQHF. The CDR3 coding sequence is TGTGCCAGCAGCCCTAGGGGAGCGAGCAATCAGCCCCAGCATTTT.

About this clone: The sample has other DNA sequences that encode this CDR3 too. V gene TRBV11-2 combines with J gene TRBJ2-1; TRBD2 might be the D (5 bases). Germline CDR1 is SGHAT and CDR2 is FQNNGV. Trimming left V 1 base short and J 0 bases short, with 10 bases between. The CDR3 contains 16 residues. CDR3 nucleotide sequence: TGTGCCAGCAGCTTAGGCGGGTTAAGCTCCTACAATGAGCAGTTCTTC. Translating gives CASSLGGLSSYNEQFF.

The chain is built from TRBV7-2 and TRBJ1-4; tentative D call: TRBD1 (6 bases). The CDR3 runs 14 residues. Trimming cost V 0 bases and J 11 bases, with 13 bases left between them. CDR1 is SGHTA and CDR2 is FQGNSA in the germline V gene. CDR3 sequence (DNA): TGTGCCAGCAGCTTAGCGTTGTCAGGGGAGAAACTGTTTTTT. It translates to CASSLALSGEKLFF.

V is TRBV2 and J is TRBJ1-1; D is unresolved. Germline CDR1 reads SNHLY; CDR2 reads FYNNEI. This CDR3 spans 11 amino acids. V dropped 8 bases and J dropped 4 bases, with 8 bases sitting between them. CDR3 region: CASESSTEAFF. The CDR3 DNA follows: TGTGCCAGCGAGAGTTCCACTGAAGCTTTCTTT.

As to this clone: The junction differs from germline at one of its ends, possibly a read error. V is TRBV11-2 and J is TRBJ2-1; D may correspond to TRBD1 or TRBD2 (5 bases each). CDR3 length: 16 amino acids. Per germline, CDR1 SGHAT and CDR2 FQNNGV. The CDR3 region has the DNA TGTGCCAGCAGCTTAGGCGGCGGCCTGGGACGGCCAGAGGCCATCTTC. This gives the protein CASSLGGGLGRPEAIF.

The V gene is TRBV6-4, the J gene TRBJ2-1, with TRBD2 matching over 10 bases. V gave up 4 bases and J gave up 2 bases; unmatched junction bases: 5. Germline lookup yields CDR1 MRHNA and CDR2 SNTAGT. The CDR3 covers 16 residues. This CDR3 reads CASSGLAGVTYNEQFF. DNA of the CDR3: TGTGCCAGCAGTGGCCTAGCGGGAGTTACCTACAATGAGCAGTTCTTC.

This clone was detected only once. The CDR3 sequence: CASSASTSGAYEQYF. In DNA, the CDR3 is TGTGCCAGCAGCGCCTCCACTAGCGGGGCCTACGAGCAGTACTTC. The chain links TRBV9 to TRBJ2-7, with 10 bases aligning to TRBD2. Germline-derived CDR1 and CDR2 are SGDLS and YYNGEE. V lost 3 bases to trimming and J lost 2 bases; unmatched junction nucleotides: 5. The CDR3 loop spans 15 amino acids. Supplemented by reference TRBV9 and TRBJ2-7, the full variable domain reads DSGVTQTPKHLITATGQRVTLRCSPRSGDLSVYWYQQSLDQGLQFLIQYYNGEERAKGNILERFSAQQFPDLHSELNLSSLELGDSALYFCASSASTSGAYEQYFGPGTRLTVT.

The rearrangement links TRBV28 to TRBJ1-2, with 7 bases aligning to TRBD1. Trimming at V came to 3 bases and at J to 8 bases, leaving 12 bases not matched to a gene. Germline CDR1 is MDHEN and CDR2 is SYDVKM. The CDR3 runs to 15 residues. CDR3 DNA: TGTGCCAGCAGTTTGGTGCCCGGCAGGGGGGACGGCTACACCTTC. Its protein is CASSLVPGRGDGYTF.

The genes are TRBV25-1 and TRBJ1-3; maybe TRBD1 (6 bases). Germline values: CDR1 MGHDK, CDR2 SYGVNS. This CDR3 has 15 amino acids. The V end lost 4 bases, the J end lost 3 bases, and 13 bases lay between the germline ends. The CDR3 nucleotides are TGTGCCAGCAGTGTACAGGGTGAAGATGGAAACACCATATATTTT. Its protein product is CASSVQGEDGNTIYF.

The V call is TRBV28, the J call TRBJ2-7, with TRBD1 matching 7 bases. The CDR3 spans 14 residues. J lost 5 bases, V lost 2 bases, and 6 bases had no gene match. Germline V lookup: CDR1 MDHEN, CDR2 SYDVKM. DNA of the CDR3: TGTGCCAGCAGTTTACGAGACAGGGTAGACGAGCAGTACTTC. As protein: CASSLRDRVDEQYF.

The chain links TRBV11-2 to TRBJ2-1, with TRBD2 matching over 9 bases. The CDR3 is made up of 18 amino acids. Germline assignment: CDR1 SGHAT and CDR2 FQNNGV. Losses at the gene ends were 1 base for V and 1 base for J; bases not matched to a gene: 8. The CDR3 is CASSLGGRLAASYNEQFF. The DNA for the CDR3 is TGTGCCAGCAGCTTAGGCGGGCGACTAGCGGCTTCCTACAATGAGCAGTTCTTC.

The chain employs TRBV19 and TRBJ2-7, with D perhaps matching TRBD1 (5 bases). CDR3 length: 12 amino acids. Germline V lookup: CDR1 LNHDA, CDR2 SQIVND (reference sequence). Trimming removed 4 bases from V and 6 bases from J, with 10 bases in between. The DNA of the CDR3 is TGTGCCAGTAGTACCCAGGGAACCGAGCAGTACTTC. Translated, it gives CASSTQGTEQYF.

Remarks on this clone: The sample has other DNA sequences that encode this CDR3 too. For the CDR3, the DNA is TGTGCCAGCAGCGTAGGGGGGCCCGGAAACACCATATATTTT. Translating it yields CASSVGGPGNTIYF. The V and J genes are TRBV9 and TRBJ1-3, with D possibly matching TRBD1 (6 bases). Looked up from germline, CDR1 is SGDLS and CDR2 is YYNGEE. The CDR3 is made up of 14 amino acids. Trimming removed 0 bases from V and 4 bases from J, with 8 bases in between.

This sequence joins TRBV29-1 and TRBJ2-7; 10 bases are a match to TRBD1. The CDR3 runs to 15 residues. Trimming cost V 1 base and J 6 bases; bases outside gene matches: 9. Germline V gene sequence: CDR1 SQVTM, CDR2 ANQGSEA. The CDR3 DNA follows: TGCAGCGTTGAAGCCGGGACAGGGGTGGGTGGCGAGCAGTACTTC. Protein product: CSVEAGTGVGGEQYF.

The V gene is TRBV6-1, the J gene TRBJ2-3; D is undetermined. Germline V lookup: CDR1 MNHNS, CDR2 SASEGT. This CDR3 has 16 residues. The germline V and J ends were trimmed by 2 bases and 2 bases, with 14 bases remaining between them. The CDR3 reads CASSEWASTNTDTQYF. The CDR3 DNA reads as TGTGCCAGCAGTGAATGGGCGAGTACAAACACAGATACGCAGTATTTT.

The rearrangement joins TRBV5-1 to TRBJ1-5; D gene unclear. There are 15 residues in the CDR3. Trimming took 4 bases from V and 0 from J, leaving 11 bases between them. Germline V gene lookup returns CDR1 SGHRS and CDR2 YFSETQ. The CDR3 bases are TGCGCCAGCAGCCTAGGCTATATTAGCAATCAGCCCCAGCATTTT. Its protein is CASSLGYISNQPQHF.

This chain's CDR3 is CASSWFTDTQYF. CDR3 in DNA: TGTGCCAGCAGCTGGTTCACAGATACGCAGTATTTT. The chain is built from TRBV7-9 and TRBJ2-3; no clear D. Germline assignment: CDR1 SEHNR and CDR2 FQNEAQ (reference sequence). V was cut by 4 bases and J by 2 bases, with 4 bases left in between. The CDR3 totals 12 residues.

Worth noting for this clone: Distinct nucleotide sequences in the sample also encode this CDR3. V and J are TRBV7-9 and TRBJ1-2; possible D gene TRBD1, 5 bases. V lost 1 base and J lost 3, with 9 bases in between. The CDR3 runs to 14 residues. Per germline, CDR1 SEHNR and CDR2 FQNEAQ (reference sequence). In nucleotides, the CDR3 is TGTGCCAGCAGCTTAGTCCTGGGGGACTATGGCTACACCTTC. It is translated as CASSLVLGDYGYTF.

This chain links TRBV2 with TRBJ2-1; 7 nucleotides match TRBD2. Trimming removed 5 bases from V and 3 bases from J; junction bases left unmatched: 10. Germline CDR1 reads SNHLY; CDR2 reads FYNNEI. The CDR3 contains 16 residues. The CDR3 DNA is TGTGCCAGCAGTCCGTTGGGGGAGGGCCTCTACAATGAGCAGTTCTTC. This sequence encodes CASSPLGEGLYNEQFF. Looking up the rest from reference TRBV2 and TRBJ2-1 gives the full variable domain: EPEVTQTPSHQVTQMGQEVILRCVPISNHLYFYWYRQILGQKVEFLVSFYNNEISEKSEIFDDQFSVERPDGSNFTLKIRSTKLEDSAMYFCASSPLGEGLYNEQFFGPGTRLTVL.